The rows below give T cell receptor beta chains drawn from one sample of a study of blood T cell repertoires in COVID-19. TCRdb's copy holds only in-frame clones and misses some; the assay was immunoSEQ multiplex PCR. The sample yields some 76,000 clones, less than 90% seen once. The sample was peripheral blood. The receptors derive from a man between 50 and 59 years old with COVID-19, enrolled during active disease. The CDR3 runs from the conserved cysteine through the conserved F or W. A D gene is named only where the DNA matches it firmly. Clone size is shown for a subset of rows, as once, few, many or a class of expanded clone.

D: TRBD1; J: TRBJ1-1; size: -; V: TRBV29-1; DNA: TGCAGCGTTATTTCAGACAGGGTGAACACTGAAGCTTTCTTT; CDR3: CSVISDRVNTEAFF
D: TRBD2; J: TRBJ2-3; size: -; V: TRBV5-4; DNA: TGTGCCAGCAGCTCCGGGAGGGCCGGCACAGATACGCAGTATTTT; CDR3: CASSSGRAGTDTQYF
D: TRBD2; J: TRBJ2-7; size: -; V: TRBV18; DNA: TGTGCCAGCTCACCGACTAGCGGGAGTGGTGAGCAGTACTTC; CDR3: CASSPTSGSGEQYF
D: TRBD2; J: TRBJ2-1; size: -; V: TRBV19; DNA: TGTGCCAGTATGGGCGGGGGTAATAACCGTGAGCAGTTCTTC; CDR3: CASMGGGNNREQFF
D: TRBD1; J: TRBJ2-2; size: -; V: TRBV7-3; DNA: TGTGCCAGTACCGAGGGACAGGAGGGCGGGGAGCTGTTTTTT; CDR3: CASTEGQEGGELFF
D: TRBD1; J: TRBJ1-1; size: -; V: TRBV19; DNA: TGTGCCAGTAAAGACGCCGACAGGGCGAACACTGAAGCTTTCTTT; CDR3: CASKDADRANTEAFF
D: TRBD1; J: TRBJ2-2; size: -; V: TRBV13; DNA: TGTGCCAGCAGCTTAAGGGGGACAGGGGATCCCGGGGAGCTGTTTTTT; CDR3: CASSLRGTGDPGELFF
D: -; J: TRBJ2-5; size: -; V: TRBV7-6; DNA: TGTGCCAGCAGCTTAGGGGGCAGGGGAGAGACCCAGTACTTC; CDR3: CASSLGGRGETQYF
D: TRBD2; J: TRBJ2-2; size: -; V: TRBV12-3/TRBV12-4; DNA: TGTGCCAGCAGTAGCGGGAGCACCGGGGAGCTGTTTTTT; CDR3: CASSSGSTGELFF
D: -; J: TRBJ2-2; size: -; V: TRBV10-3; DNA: TGTGCCATATTTAAAGGAGGAAACGGGGAGCTGTTTTTT; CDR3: CAIFKGGNGELFF
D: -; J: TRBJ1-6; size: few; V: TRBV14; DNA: TGTGCCAGCAGCCAAGATGGAGGACGGTCATTCCACTTT; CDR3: CASSQDGGRSFHF
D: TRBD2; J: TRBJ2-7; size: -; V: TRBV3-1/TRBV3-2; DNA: TGTGCCAGCAGCCCAACTAGCGGGAGGGCCTACGAGCAGTACTTC; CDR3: CASSPTSGRAYEQYF
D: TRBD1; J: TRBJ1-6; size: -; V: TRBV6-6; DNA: TGTGCCAGCAGTTACACCCCAGGGGGCCGGGATTCACCCCTCCACTTT; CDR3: CASSYTPGGRDSPLHF
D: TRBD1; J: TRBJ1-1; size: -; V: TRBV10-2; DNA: TGCGCCAGTCGGCGACAGGGGTTTGGGGTGAACACTGAAGCTTTCTTT; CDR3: CASRRQGFGVNTEAFF
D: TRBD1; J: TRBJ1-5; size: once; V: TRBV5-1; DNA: TGCGCCAGCAGCTTAGGGACAGGGACGGGTAGCAATCAGCCCCAGCATTTT; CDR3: CASSLGTGTGSNQPQHF
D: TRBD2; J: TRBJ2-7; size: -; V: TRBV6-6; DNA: TGTGCCAGCGGGCGGGAGGGCCCCTACGAGCAGTACTTC; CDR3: CASGREGPYEQYF
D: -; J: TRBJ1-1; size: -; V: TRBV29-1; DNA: TGCAGCGTTTCCCCGACAGTCTGGAACACTGAAGCTTTCTTT; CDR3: CSVSPTVWNTEAFF
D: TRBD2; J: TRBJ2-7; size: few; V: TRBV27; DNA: TGTGCCAGCAGTTTAAAATCGGGAGGATTCTCCTACGAGCAGTACTTC; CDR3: CASSLKSGGFSYEQYF
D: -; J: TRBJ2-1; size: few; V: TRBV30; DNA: TGTGCCTGGGATGGGGCGGCCCCTCACAATGAGCAGTTCTTC; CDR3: CAWDGAAPHNEQFF
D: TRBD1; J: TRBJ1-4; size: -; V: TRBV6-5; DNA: TGTGCCAGCAGTCGCAGGGGGATTGGTGAAAAACTGTTTTTT; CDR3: CASSRRGIGEKLFF
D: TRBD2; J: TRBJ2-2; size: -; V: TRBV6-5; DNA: TGTGCCAGTAGTTTCGGGGGAGGGCCCACCGGGGAGCTGTTTTTT; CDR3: CASSFGGGPTGELFF
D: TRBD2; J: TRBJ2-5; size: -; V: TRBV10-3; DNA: TGTGCCATCAGGGACACTAGCGGGAGGGAAAACGCCGAGACCCAGTACTTC; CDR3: CAIRDTSGRENAETQYF
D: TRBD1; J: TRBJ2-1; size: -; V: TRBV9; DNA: TGTGCCAGCAGCTTCCGGGACAGCTACAATGAGCAGTTCTTC; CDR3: CASSFRDSYNEQFF
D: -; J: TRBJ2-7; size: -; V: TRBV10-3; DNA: TGTGCCACCACCTTGGGGGCGAATTCCTACGAGCAGTACTTC; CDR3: CATTLGANSYEQYF
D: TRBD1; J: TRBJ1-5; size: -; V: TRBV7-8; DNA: TGTGCCAGCAGCCGCGGACAGGCTGGGGGCAATCAGCCCCAGCATTTT; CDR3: CASSRGQAGGNQPQHF
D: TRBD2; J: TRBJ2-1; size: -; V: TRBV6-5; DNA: TGTGCCAGCAGTACGGGAGGGGGACTACGGAATGAGCAGTTCTTC; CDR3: CASSTGGGLRNEQFF
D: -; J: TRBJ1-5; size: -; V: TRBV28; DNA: TGTGCCAGCAGCCCGGGGGTCGTTAGCAATCAGCCCCAGCATTTT; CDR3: CASSPGVVSNQPQHF
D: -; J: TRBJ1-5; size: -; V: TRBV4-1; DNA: TGCGCCAGCAGCCAAGAGCCGGGACATCATCAGCCCCAGCATTTT; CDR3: CASSQEPGHHQPQHF
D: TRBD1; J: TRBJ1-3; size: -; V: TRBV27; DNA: TGTGCCAGCAGTTTTAGCAGGGGGGACACCATATATTTT; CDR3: CASSFSRGDTIYF
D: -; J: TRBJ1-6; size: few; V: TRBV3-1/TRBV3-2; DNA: TGTGCCAGCAGCAAGGGACTTAATAATTCACCCCTCCACTTT; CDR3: CASSKGLNNSPLHF
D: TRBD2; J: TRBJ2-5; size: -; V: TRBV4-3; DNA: TGCGCCAGCAGCCAAGATGGGATAGCGGGAGGGGTGGAGACCCAGTACTTC; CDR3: CASSQDGIAGGVETQYF
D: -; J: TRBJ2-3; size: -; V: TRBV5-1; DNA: TGCGCCAGCAGCGCAAGCGGAGGGATAGATACGCAGTATTTT; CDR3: CASSASGGIDTQYF
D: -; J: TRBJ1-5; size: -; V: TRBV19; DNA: TGTGCCAGTATAGGGGGGGCCAATCAGCCCCAGCATTTT; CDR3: CASIGGANQPQHF
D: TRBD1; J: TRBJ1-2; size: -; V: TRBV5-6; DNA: TGTGCCAGCAGTCCGCCCCCCGGGACAGGGCCTTCAAGGTCTGGCTACACCTTC; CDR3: CASSPPPGTGPSRSGYTF
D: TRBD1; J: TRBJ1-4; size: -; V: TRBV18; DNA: TGTGCCAGCTCACCCCTCGACAGGGATGCGGCTAATGAAAAACTGTTTTTT; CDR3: CASSPLDRDAANEKLFF
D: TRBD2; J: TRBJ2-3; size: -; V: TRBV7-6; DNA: TGTGCCAGCACCCATAGCGGGAGTAGCACAGATACGCAGTATTTT; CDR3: CASTHSGSSTDTQYF
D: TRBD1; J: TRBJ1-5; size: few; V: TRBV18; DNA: TGTGCCAGCTCACGGTCCGGGACAGGGCGCCAGCCCCAGCATTTT; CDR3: CASSRSGTGRQPQHF
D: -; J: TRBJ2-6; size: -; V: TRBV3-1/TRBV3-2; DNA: TGTGCCAGCAGCCTGAGTAGTCTTGGGGCCAACGTCCTGACTTTC; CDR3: CASSLSSLGANVLTF
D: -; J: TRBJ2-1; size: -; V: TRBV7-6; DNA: TGTGCCAGCAGCCCTCAGGCCGGGGGGCCTTACAATGAGCAGTTCTTC; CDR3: CASSPQAGGPYNEQFF
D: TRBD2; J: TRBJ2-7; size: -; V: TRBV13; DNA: TGTGCCAGCAGCTTCAGCGGCGGGAGAATGTACGAGCAGTACTTC; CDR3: CASSFSGGRMYEQYF
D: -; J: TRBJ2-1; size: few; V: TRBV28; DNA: TGTGCCAGCAGGGCGGGATTGAGCTCCTACAATGAGCAGTTCTTC; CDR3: CASRAGLSSYNEQFF